A selection of T cell receptor beta chains follows, all from one sample in a study of cytomegalovirus exposure and HLA in healthy donors. Using immunoSEQ multiplex PCR, the repertoire was profiled, and TCRdb retains in-frame clones only, with some absent. The sample lists about 160,000 clones; around 90% were seen once. Sequencing was carried out using PBMCs. All receptors come from a woman aged 18-35 years in good health and CMV-seropositive. Both conserved end residues are part of each CDR3. A D gene is named only where the DNA matches it firmly. Not every row has a clone size; where given, it reads once, few, many or a size class.

v_gene	d_gene	abundance	j_gene	CDR3nt	CDR3aa
TRBV5-6	-	-	TRBJ2-2	TGTGCCAGCAGCCCTCCGGGTCCTACCACCGGGGAGCTGTTTTTT	CASSPPGPTTGELFF
TRBV11-3	TRBD2	-	TRBJ2-3	TGTGCCAGCAGCTTAGGAGCGGGGCCATCTAGCACAGATACGCAGTATTTT	CASSLGAGPSSTDTQYF
TRBV9	TRBD2	few	TRBJ2-1	TGTGCCAGCAGCGCGCCCGCTAGCGGGGGGGTCAATGAGCAGTTCTTC	CASSAPASGGVNEQFF
TRBV6-6	-	-	TRBJ2-1	TGTGCCAGCAAAGAGGAGAACAATGAGCAGTTCTTC	CASKEENNEQFF
TRBV7-9	-	-	TRBJ2-5	TGTGCCAGCAGCTGGGGGGGGCGCTGGGAGACCCAGTACTTC	CASSWGGRWETQYF
TRBV7-9	-	-	TRBJ1-5	TGTGCCAGCAGCCAATCTACAGGGAATCAGCCCCAGCATTTT	CASSQSTGNQPQHF
TRBV14	TRBD2	once	TRBJ2-7	TGTGCCAGCAGCCACCTGACTAGCGGGAGGTACGAGCAGTACTTC	CASSHLTSGRYEQYF
TRBV5-4	TRBD2	once	TRBJ2-7	TGTGCCAGCAGCTCAGGGGGACTAGCGGGGGCCCACTACGAGCAGTACTTC	CASSSGGLAGAHYEQYF
TRBV2	-	-	TRBJ1-1	TGTGCCAGCAGTGCGGACTCGTTCGGGATGTCTTTCTTT	CASSADSFGMSFF
TRBV19	-	-	TRBJ2-3	TGTGCCAGTAGCGATCAGGGTTTCACAGATACGCAGTATTTT	CASSDQGFTDTQYF
TRBV7-2	-	-	TRBJ2-2	TGTGCCAGCAACTGGGGGTCCGGGGGCGGGGAGCTGTTTTTT	CASNWGSGGGELFF
TRBV28	-	-	TRBJ2-3	TGTGCCAGCAGTTTTGCCCCCGAGTCTAGCACAGATACGCAGTATTTT	CASSFAPESSTDTQYF
TRBV5-1	TRBD1	-	TRBJ2-7	TGCGCCAGCAGCTCACCCGGATGGGGACAGAAAACCTACGAGCAGTACTTC	CASSSPGWGQKTYEQYF
TRBV2	TRBD1	-	TRBJ2-6	TGTGCCAGCAGACCCATATTACCGGGACAGGGGTCCTCTGGGGCCAACGTCCTGACTTTC	CASRPILPGQGSSGANVLTF
TRBV19	-	-	TRBJ2-2	TGTGCCAGTAGTACGACTATGACAGGCCCGGGAATGTTTGGGAGGGAGCTGTTTTTT	CASSTTMTGPGMFGRELFF
TRBV5-4	-	-	TRBJ1-2	TGTGCCAGCAGCTTGAACCGCGCCGCCTATGGCTACACCTTC	CASSLNRAAYGYTF
TRBV7-9	-	-	TRBJ2-7	TGTGCCAGCAGCTTAGAACTAGGTTTCGACGAGCAGTACTTC	CASSLELGFDEQYF
TRBV2	-	once	TRBJ1-3	TGTGCCAGCAACTGGCAGGGAATTGGAAACACCATATATTTT	CASNWQGIGNTIYF
TRBV2	-	-	TRBJ1-1	TGTGCCAGCAGTGAAGCGCCGGACACTGAAGCTTTCTTT	CASSEAPDTEAFF
TRBV7-2	-	-	TRBJ1-5	TGTGCCAGCAGCTTAGGTGACAGAGGCAATCAGCCCCAGCATTTT	CASSLGDRGNQPQHF
TRBV7-2	TRBD2	-	TRBJ2-1	TGTGCCAGCAGCTCCCCAGCTAGCGGGGTCTACAATGAGCAGTTCTTC	CASSSPASGVYNEQFF
TRBV6-5	-	-	TRBJ1-1	TGTGCCAGCAGTTACTCGGGACAAAAGAACACTGAAGCTTTCTTT	CASSYSGQKNTEAFF
TRBV2	-	-	TRBJ2-7	TGTGCCAGCAGTGACAGGGGCCACTACGAGCAGTACTTC	CASSDRGHYEQYF
TRBV27	TRBD2	-	TRBJ2-2	TGTGCCAGCAGTCTGACTAGCGGGGGGTCTAACACCGGGGAGCTGTTTTTT	CASSLTSGGSNTGELFF
TRBV19	TRBD1	-	TRBJ1-5	TGTGCCAGTAGTACAACAGGGGGTGGCCCTCAGCCCCAGCATTTT	CASSTTGGGPQPQHF
TRBV5-1	-	-	TRBJ2-7	TGCGCCAGCAGCAGCGGGCGGGCCACCTACGAGCAGTACTTC	CASSSGRATYEQYF
TRBV6-6	TRBD1	-	TRBJ2-7	TGTGCCAGCGGGGAAGGACAGGGCTCCGAGCAGTACTTC	CASGEGQGSEQYF
TRBV6-5	TRBD1	once	TRBJ1-2	TGTGCCAGCAGTGTTACCCGGGACAGGCATGATGGCTACACCTTC	CASSVTRDRHDGYTF
TRBV7-2	TRBD1	-	TRBJ2-6	TGTGCCAGCAGCTTCCAGGGGGCCTCTGGGGCCAACGTCCTGACTTTC	CASSFQGASGANVLTF
TRBV18	TRBD2	once	TRBJ2-5	TGTGCCAGCTCACCACAGCTAGCGGGGGACCAAGAGACCCAGTACTTC	CASSPQLAGDQETQYF
TRBV2	-	-	TRBJ1-2	TGTGCCAGCAGAGAGCGGGGGATATGGGGCTACACCTTC	CASRERGIWGYTF
TRBV9	TRBD1	-	TRBJ1-5	TGTGCCAGCAGCGTAGGGACAGGCCCCAATCAGCCCCAGCATTTT	CASSVGTGPNQPQHF
TRBV30	-	-	TRBJ2-1	TGTGCCTGGACAGGGCCCGGGGGGCACTACAATGAGCAGTTCTTC	CAWTGPGGHYNEQFF
TRBV2	-	few	TRBJ2-7	TGTGCCAGCACTCCCTCTTACGAGCAGTACTTC	CASTPSYEQYF
TRBV11-2	-	-	TRBJ1-2	TGTGCCAGCAGCTTAGGTACCCAGCCAGAGGCAAACTATGGCTACACCTTC	CASSLGTQPEANYGYTF
TRBV6-6	TRBD1	-	TRBJ1-5	TGTGCCAGCAGTACAGGGGGCTCGGGCAATCAGCCCCAGCATTTT	CASSTGGSGNQPQHF
TRBV19	TRBD2	-	TRBJ2-5	TGTGCCAGTAGTCCGACCCCGGCGGGAGGTCAAGAGACCCAGTACTTC	CASSPTPAGGQETQYF
TRBV10-3	-	-	TRBJ2-1	TGTGCCATCAGTGAGTCGACTAGCTCCTACAATGAGCAGTTCTTC	CAISESTSSYNEQFF
TRBV7-9	TRBD1	-	TRBJ1-1	TGTGCCAGCAGCCCCCGGACAGGGTCTGAAGCTTTCTTT	CASSPRTGSEAFF
TRBV5-6	-	-	TRBJ1-1	TGTGCCAGCAGCCCTCTAAGGGAGGAGGACACTGAAGCTTTCTTT	CASSPLREEDTEAFF
TRBV7-9	-	once	TRBJ2-3	TGTGCCAGCAGCGTGGGACTTATTCTCACAGATACGCAGTATTTT	CASSVGLILTDTQYF
TRBV11-2	-	-	TRBJ2-7	TGTGCCAGCAGCTCCGGACACCGAACCTACGAGCAGTACTTC	CASSSGHRTYEQYF
TRBV7-8	TRBD1	-	TRBJ1-4	TGTGCCAGCAGCTCCCGACAGGGGGCAACTAATGAAAAACTGTTTTTT	CASSSRQGATNEKLFF
TRBV7-2	TRBD2	-	TRBJ2-5	TGTGCCAGCAGCACGAAAGGTCTAGCGGGGGGGCCAGAGACCCAGTACTTC	CASSTKGLAGGPETQYF
TRBV5-4	TRBD1	-	TRBJ1-1	TGTGCCAGCAGCCCCAGGGACAGGGGTTGGGGCACTGAAGCTTTCTTT	CASSPRDRGWGTEAFF
TRBV6-1	-	-	TRBJ1-5	TGTGCCAGCAGTGACATTAGCAATCAGCCCCAGCATTTT	CASSDISNQPQHF
TRBV5-4	TRBD2	-	TRBJ2-3	TGTGCCAGCAGCTTGGGCGGGACTAGCGGGGTTGAGACGCAGTATTTT	CASSLGGTSGVETQYF
TRBV19	-	-	TRBJ2-3	TGTGCCAGTAGTTCAGGAGGGGTTTCCACAGATACGCAGTATTTT	CASSSGGVSTDTQYF
TRBV4-1	-	once	TRBJ2-1	TGCGCCAGCAGCCTCCGACGACGACTAGACTCAGCATTCTTC	CASSLRRRLDSAFF
TRBV4-1	-	-	TRBJ1-2	TGCGCCAGCAGCCAAGAAGCAGGGAATTCTAACTATGGCTACACCTTC	CASSQEAGNSNYGYTF
TRBV4-1	-	-	TRBJ1-1	TGCGCCAGCAGCCAAGGGGGACAGAACACTGAAGCTTTCTTT	CASSQGGQNTEAFF
TRBV19	TRBD1	-	TRBJ1-1	TGTGCCAGTAGTATAAAGTTGGGGACAGTGATGAACACTGAAGCTTTCTTT	CASSIKLGTVMNTEAFF
TRBV11-3	-	-	TRBJ1-3	TGTGCCAGCAGCTTAGAACACGGGGGACGGTACTTCTCTGGAAACACCATATATTTT	CASSLEHGGRYFSGNTIYF
TRBV7-2	TRBD1	-	TRBJ2-3	TGTGCCAGCAGTCGGGACAGGGGGGATACGCAGTATTTT	CASSRDRGDTQYF
TRBV7-9	TRBD1	few	TRBJ1-1	TGTGCCAGCAAAACGGGACAGGAAGATTTCTTT	CASKTGQEDFF
TRBV2	TRBD1	once	TRBJ2-7	TGTGCCAGCAGTGATTCTACAGGGGGCTTTTTTTACGAGCAGTACTTC	CASSDSTGGFFYEQYF
TRBV6-1	TRBD2	-	TRBJ2-7	TGTGCCAGCAGTCTAGCGGATTCCTACGAGCAGTACTTC	CASSLADSYEQYF
TRBV7-9	TRBD1	-	TRBJ1-3	TGTGCCAGCAGCTTAGCGCTCTCGGACAGGGCTGGAAACACCATATATTTT	CASSLALSDRAGNTIYF
TRBV5-6	TRBD1	once	TRBJ1-2	TGTGCCAGCAGCCTAAGACAGGGGATATACGGCTACACCTTC	CASSLRQGIYGYTF
TRBV9	-	once	TRBJ2-7	TGTGCCAGCAGCCCGCCGACGGGCTACGAGCAGTACTTC	CASSPPTGYEQYF